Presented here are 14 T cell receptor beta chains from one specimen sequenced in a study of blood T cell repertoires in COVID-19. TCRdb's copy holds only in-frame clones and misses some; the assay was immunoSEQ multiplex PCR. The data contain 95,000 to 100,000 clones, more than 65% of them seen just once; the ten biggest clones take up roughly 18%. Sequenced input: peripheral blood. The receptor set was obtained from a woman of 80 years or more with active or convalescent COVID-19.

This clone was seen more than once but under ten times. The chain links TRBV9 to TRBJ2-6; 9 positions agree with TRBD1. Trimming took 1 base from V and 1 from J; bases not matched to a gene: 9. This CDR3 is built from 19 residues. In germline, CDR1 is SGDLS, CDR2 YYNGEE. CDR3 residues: CASSVRPGQGSSGANVLTF. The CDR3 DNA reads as TGTGCCAGCAGCGTAAGACCGGGACAGGGTTCGTCTGGGGCCAACGTCCTGACTTTC.

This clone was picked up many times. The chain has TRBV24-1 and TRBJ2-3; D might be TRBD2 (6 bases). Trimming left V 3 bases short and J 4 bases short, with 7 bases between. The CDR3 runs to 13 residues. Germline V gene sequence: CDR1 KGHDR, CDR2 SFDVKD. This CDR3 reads CATSDRESDTQYF. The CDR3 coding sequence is TGTGCCACCAGTGATCGGGAGTCAGATACGCAGTATTTT.

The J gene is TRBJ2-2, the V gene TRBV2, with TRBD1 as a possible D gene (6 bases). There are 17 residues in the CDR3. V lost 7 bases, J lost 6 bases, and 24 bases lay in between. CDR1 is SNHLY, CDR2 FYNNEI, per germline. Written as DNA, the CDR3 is TGTGCCAGCATAAAGGGATTCGGCGACAGGAAGGCCGGGGAGCTGTTTTTT. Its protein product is CASIKGFGDRKAGELFF.

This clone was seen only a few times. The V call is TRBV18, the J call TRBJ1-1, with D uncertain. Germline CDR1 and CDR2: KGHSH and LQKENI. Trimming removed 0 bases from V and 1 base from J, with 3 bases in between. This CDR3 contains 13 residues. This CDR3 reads CASSPPQNTEAFF. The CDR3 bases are TGTGCCAGCTCACCACCTCAGAACACTGAAGCTTTCTTT.

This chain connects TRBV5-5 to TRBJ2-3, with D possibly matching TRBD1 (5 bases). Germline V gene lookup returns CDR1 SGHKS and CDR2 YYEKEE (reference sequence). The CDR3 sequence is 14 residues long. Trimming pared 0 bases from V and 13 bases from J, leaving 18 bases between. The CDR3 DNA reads TGTGCCAGCAGCTTGGCCGGGTTAGACAGTCACGAGTATTTT. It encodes CASSLAGLDSHEYF.

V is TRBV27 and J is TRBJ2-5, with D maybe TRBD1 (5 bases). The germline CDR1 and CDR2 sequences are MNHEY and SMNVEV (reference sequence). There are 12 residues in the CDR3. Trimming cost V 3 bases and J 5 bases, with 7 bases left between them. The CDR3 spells CASSFWGETQYF. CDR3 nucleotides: TGTGCCAGCAGTTTTTGGGGCGAGACCCAGTACTTC.

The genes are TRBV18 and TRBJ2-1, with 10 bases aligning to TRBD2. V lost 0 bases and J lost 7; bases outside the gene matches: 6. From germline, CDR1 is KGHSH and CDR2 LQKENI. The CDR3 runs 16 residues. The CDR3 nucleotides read TGTGCCAGCTCACCACCGAACCTAGCGGGAGAAAATGAGCAGTTCTTC. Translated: CASSPPNLAGENEQFF.

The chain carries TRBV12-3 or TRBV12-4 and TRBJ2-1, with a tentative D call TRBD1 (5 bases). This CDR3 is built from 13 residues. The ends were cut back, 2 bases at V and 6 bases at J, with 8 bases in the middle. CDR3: CASSLRGPNEQFF. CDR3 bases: TGTGCCAGCAGTTTAAGGGGCCCCAATGAGCAGTTCTTC.

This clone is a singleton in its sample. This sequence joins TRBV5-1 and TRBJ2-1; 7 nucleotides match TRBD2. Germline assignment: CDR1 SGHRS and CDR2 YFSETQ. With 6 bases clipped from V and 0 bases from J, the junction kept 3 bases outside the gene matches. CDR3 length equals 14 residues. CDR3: CASTASGSYNEQFF. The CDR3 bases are TGCGCCAGCACTGCTAGCGGCTCCTACAATGAGCAGTTCTTC.

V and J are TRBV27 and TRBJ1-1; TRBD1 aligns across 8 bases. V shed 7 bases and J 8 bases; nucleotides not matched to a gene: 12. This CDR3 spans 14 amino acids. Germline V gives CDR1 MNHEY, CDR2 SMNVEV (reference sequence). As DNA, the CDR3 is TGTGCCAGCAAGTTCGGACAGGGCCTTGGAGAAGCTTTCTTT. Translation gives CASKFGQGLGEAFF.

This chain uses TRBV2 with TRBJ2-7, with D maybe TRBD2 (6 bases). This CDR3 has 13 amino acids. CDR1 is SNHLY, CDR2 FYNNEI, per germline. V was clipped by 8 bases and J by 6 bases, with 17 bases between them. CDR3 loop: CASSTTGGVEQYF. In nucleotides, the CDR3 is TGTGCCAGCTCAACAACCGGCGGGGTCGAGCAGTACTTC.

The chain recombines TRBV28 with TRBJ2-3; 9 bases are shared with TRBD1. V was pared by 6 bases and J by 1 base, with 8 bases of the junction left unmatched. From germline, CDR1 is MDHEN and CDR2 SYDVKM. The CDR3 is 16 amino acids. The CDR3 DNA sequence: TGTGCCAGCAGCTTACCGGGACAGGGAGGCACAGATACGCAGTATTTT. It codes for CASSLPGQGGTDTQYF.

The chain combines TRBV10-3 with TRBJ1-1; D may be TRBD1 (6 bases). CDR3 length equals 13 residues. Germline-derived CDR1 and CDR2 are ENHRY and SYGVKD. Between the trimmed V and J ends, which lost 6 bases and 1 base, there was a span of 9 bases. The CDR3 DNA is TGTGCCATCAGACTACAGGGGAACACTGAAGCTTTCTTT. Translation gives CAIRLQGNTEAFF.

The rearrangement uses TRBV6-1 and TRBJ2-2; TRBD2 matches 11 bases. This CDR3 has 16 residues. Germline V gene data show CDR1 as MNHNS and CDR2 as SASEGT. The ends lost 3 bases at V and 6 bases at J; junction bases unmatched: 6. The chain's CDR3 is CASSETSGIGPGELFF. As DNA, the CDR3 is TGTGCCAGCAGTGAGACTAGCGGGATAGGCCCCGGGGAGCTGTTTTTT.